Below, 14 T cell receptor beta chains from the same sample are listed, as sequenced in a study of cytomegalovirus exposure and HLA in healthy donors (TCRdb year 2017). The library was made by the immunoSEQ multiplex PCR assay. Imported from immuneACCESS, the table was reduced by TCRdb to in-frame sequences with V and J called. These copies leave out some clones; in studies compared against another copy, an unresolved V gene accounts for under half, and the cause of the remainder is not known. The sample has 150,000 to 200,000 clones on record, more than 70% of them singletons. The ten largest account for 9.5% to 13% of the sample. Sequenced input: PBMCs. All receptors come from a man aged 30 to 45 in good health and CMV-seropositive.

The chain links TRBV11-3 to TRBJ2-2; 10 bases are shared with TRBD1. With V trimmed by 1 base and J by 4 bases, 6 bases remained unmatched. The length of the CDR3 is 17 residues. The germline V gene has CDR1 SGHNT and CDR2 YENEEA. CDR3 sequence reads: CASSLVRGTGATGELFF. The CDR3 DNA reads as TGTGCCAGCAGCTTAGTTCGGGGGACAGGGGCCACCGGGGAGCTGTTTTTT.

This clone was found a few times. The rearrangement uses TRBV11-2 and TRBJ2-2; D might be TRBD1 (5 bases). Germline CDR1 and CDR2: SGHAT and FQNNGV. V dropped 4 bases and J dropped 4 bases, with 7 bases sitting between them. The CDR3 is 13 residues long. The DNA of the CDR3 is TGTGCCAGCAGCTCGGACACCACCGGGGAGCTGTTTTTT. Protein product: CASSSDTTGELFF.

V gene TRBV7-9 combines with J gene TRBJ2-7, with D possibly TRBD2 on 6 matching bases. Trimming took off 5 bases at V and 2 bases at J, with 13 bases between the two ends. Germline-derived CDR1 and CDR2 are SEHNR and FQNEAQ (reference sequence). The CDR3 covers 14 residues. The CDR3 here is CASSPRGWAYEQYF. As DNA, the CDR3 is TGTGCCAGCAGCCCCCGGGGGTGGGCCTACGAGCAGTACTTC.

The V gene is TRBV6-6, the J gene TRBJ1-2; D unclear. V was cut by 6 bases and J by 2 bases, with 13 bases left in between. The germline V gene has CDR1 MNHNY and CDR2 SVGAGI (reference sequence). This CDR3 is 14 amino acids long. DNA for the CDR3: TGTGCCAGCAGCTCGCGAGGTTCCAACTATGGCTACACCTTC. Residues: CASSSRGSNYGYTF.

The CDR3 reads CASSRVLSTDTQYF. CDR3 DNA sequence: TGTGCCAGCAGCAGGGTCCTTAGCACAGATACGCAGTATTTT. The V gene is TRBV27, the J gene TRBJ2-3; possibly TRBD1 for D (5 bases). The germline V and J ends were trimmed by 6 bases and 0 bases, with 10 bases remaining between them. Germline V CDR1 and CDR2: MNHEY, SMNVEV (reference sequence). The CDR3 consists of 14 residues.

V gene TRBV5-6 combines with J gene TRBJ2-7, with 13 positions matching TRBD2. Germline CDR1 reads SGHDT; CDR2 reads YYEEEE. Unmatched junction bases numbered 8, after V lost 2 bases and J lost 3 bases. CDR3 length: 17 amino acids. The CDR3 region is CASSFIGTSGMIYEQYF. The CDR3 DNA reads as TGTGCCAGCAGCTTCATCGGGACTAGCGGGATGATCTACGAGCAGTACTTC. Full variable domain (remainder filled in from reference TRBV5-6 and TRBJ2-7): DAGVTQSPTHLIKTRGQQVTLRCSPKSGHDTVSWYQQALGQGPQFIFQYYEEEERQRGNFPDRFSGHQFPNYSSELNVNALLLGDSALYLCASSFIGTSGMIYEQYFGPGTRLTVT.

This chain joins TRBV29-1 and TRBJ1-5, with 9 nucleotides matching TRBD1. Germline V gene data show CDR1 as SQVTM and CDR2 as ANQGSEA. V lost 6 bases, J lost 2 bases, and 2 bases stayed unmatched. The CDR3 covers 13 residues. CDR3 in DNA: TGCAGCGTCCGACAGGGGGGCAATCAGCCCCAGCATTTT. Its translation is CSVRQGGNQPQHF.

J is TRBJ2-1 and V is TRBV5-6; 9 positions match TRBD2. The J segment lost 5 bases and the V segment lost 0 bases, leaving 3 bases of the junction unmatched. This CDR3 contains 15 residues. Germline lookup yields CDR1 SGHDT and CDR2 YYEEEE. The CDR3 coding sequence is TGTGCCAGCAGCTTGGAAGCGGGGGGAAACAATGAGCAGTTCTTC. This encodes CASSLEAGGNNEQFF.

The chain carries TRBV28 and TRBJ2-1, with TRBD2 matching 9 bases. The CDR3 totals 16 residues. The V segment lost 5 bases and the J segment 5 bases; nucleotides outside the gene matches: 10. The germline CDR1 and CDR2 sequences are MDHEN and SYDVKM. The CDR3 coding sequence is TGTGCCAGCAGTCAAAGTCGAGCGGGGGGTAACAATGAGCAGTTCTTC. This gives the protein CASSQSRAGGNNEQFF. Based on the CDR3 plus reference TRBV28 and TRBJ2-1, the full variable domain is DVKVTQSSRYLVKRTGEKVFLECVQDMDHENMFWYRQDPGLGLRLIYFSYDVKMKEKGDIPEGYSVSREKKERFSLILESASTNQTSMYLCASSQSRAGGNNEQFFGPGTRLTVL.

The chain employs TRBV19 and TRBJ1-6, with D possibly TRBD1 on 5 matching bases. The ends were cut back, 5 bases at V and 7 bases at J, with 12 bases in the middle. The CDR3 totals 14 residues. Germline values: CDR1 LNHDA, CDR2 SQIVND (reference sequence). CDR3 residues: CASSLGTWNSPLHF. The CDR3, as DNA: TGTGCCAGTAGTCTCGGGACTTGGAATTCACCCCTCCACTTT.

The rearrangement links TRBV29-1 to TRBJ2-5; tentatively, D is TRBD1 (5 bases). The V end was cut by 7 bases, the J end by 5 bases, with 20 bases between. CDR3 length: 14 amino acids. CDR1 and CDR2 (germline): SQVTM, ANQGSEA. The CDR3 spells CSAPSWTTFETQYF. CDR3 nucleotide sequence: TGCAGCGCCCCTTCTTGGACAACCTTCGAGACCCAGTACTTC.

The chain combines TRBV7-2 with TRBJ2-2; possible D gene TRBD1, 5 bases. The CDR3 spans 15 residues. V lost 4 bases, J lost 1 base, and 10 bases lay in between. Germline CDR1 is SGHTA and CDR2 is FQGNSA. The CDR3 reads CASSSWGGNTGELFF. Written as DNA, the CDR3 is TGTGCCAGCAGCTCATGGGGCGGGAACACCGGGGAGCTGTTTTTT.

The rearrangement uses TRBV10-3 and TRBJ1-5; 7 bases are a match to TRBD1. Germline V gene lookup returns CDR1 ENHRY and CDR2 SYGVKD. With V trimmed by 6 bases and J by 0 bases, 2 bases remained unmatched. CDR3 size: 14 residues. CDR3 in amino acids: CAISGQASNQPQHF. The CDR3 DNA sequence: TGTGCCATCAGCGGACAGGCTAGCAATCAGCCCCAGCATTTT.

This sequence joins TRBV7-9 and TRBJ1-3; D ambiguous. Trimming took 11 bases from V and 5 from J, leaving 19 bases between them. This CDR3 contains 14 residues. Germline V gene sequence: CDR1 SEHNR, CDR2 FQNEAQ (reference sequence). CDR3 region: CAARGLPGRNTIYF. Written as DNA, the CDR3 is TGTGCCGCCCGCGGGCTGCCAGGCAGAAACACCATATATTTT.